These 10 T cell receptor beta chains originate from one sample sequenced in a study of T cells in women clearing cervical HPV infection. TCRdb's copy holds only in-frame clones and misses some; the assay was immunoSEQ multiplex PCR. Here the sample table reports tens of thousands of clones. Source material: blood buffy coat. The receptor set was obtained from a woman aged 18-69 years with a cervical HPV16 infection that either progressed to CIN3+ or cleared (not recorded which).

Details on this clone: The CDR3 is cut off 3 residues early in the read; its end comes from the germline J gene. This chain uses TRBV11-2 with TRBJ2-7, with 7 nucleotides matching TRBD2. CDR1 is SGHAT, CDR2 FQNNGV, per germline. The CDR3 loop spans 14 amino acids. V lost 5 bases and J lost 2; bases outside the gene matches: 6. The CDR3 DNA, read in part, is TGTGCCAGCAGCCTCAGGGACTACACCTACGAG. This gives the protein CASSLRDYTYE. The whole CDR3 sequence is CASSLRDYTYEQYF.

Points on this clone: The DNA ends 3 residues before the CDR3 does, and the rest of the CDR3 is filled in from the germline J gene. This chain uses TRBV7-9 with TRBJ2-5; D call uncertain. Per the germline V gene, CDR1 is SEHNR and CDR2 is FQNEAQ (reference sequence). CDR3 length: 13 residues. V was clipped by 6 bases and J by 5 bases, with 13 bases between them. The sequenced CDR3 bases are TGTGCCAGCAGATACCTAGGAAGCGAGACC. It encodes CASRYLGSET. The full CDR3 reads CASRYLGSETQYF.

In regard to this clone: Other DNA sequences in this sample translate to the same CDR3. CDR3 loop: CASTLAGGYNEQFF. The part of the CDR3 DNA that was read is TGCGCCAGCACACTAGCGGGGGGGTACAATGAG. The rearrangement links TRBV5-1 to TRBJ2-1, with TRBD2 matching over 13 bases. The CDR3 end is not reached by the read, which stops 3 residues before it; the germline J gene fills it in. The CDR3 is made up of 14 amino acids. Germline-derived CDR1 and CDR2 are SGHRS and YFSETQ. J lost 4 bases, V lost 6 bases, and 1 base had no gene match.

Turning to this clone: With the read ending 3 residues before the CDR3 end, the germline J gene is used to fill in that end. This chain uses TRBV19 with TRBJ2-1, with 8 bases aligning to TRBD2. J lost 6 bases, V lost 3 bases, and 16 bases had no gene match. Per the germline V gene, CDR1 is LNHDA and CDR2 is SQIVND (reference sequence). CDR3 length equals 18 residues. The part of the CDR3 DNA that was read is TGTGCCAGTAGTATCCCTTTTCGGGGGGGCGGACTGAGCAATGAG. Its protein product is CASSIPFRGGGLSNE. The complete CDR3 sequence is CASSIPFRGGGLSNEQFF.

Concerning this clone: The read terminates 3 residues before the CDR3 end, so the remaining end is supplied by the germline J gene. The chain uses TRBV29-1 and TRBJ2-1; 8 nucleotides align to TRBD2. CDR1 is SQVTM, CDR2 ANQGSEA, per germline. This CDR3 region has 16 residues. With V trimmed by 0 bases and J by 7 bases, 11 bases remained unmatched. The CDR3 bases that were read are TGCAGCGTTGAAGAAGCGAGCGGGGGATCGGTTAATGAG. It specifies CSVEEASGGSVNE. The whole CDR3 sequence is CSVEEASGGSVNEQFF.

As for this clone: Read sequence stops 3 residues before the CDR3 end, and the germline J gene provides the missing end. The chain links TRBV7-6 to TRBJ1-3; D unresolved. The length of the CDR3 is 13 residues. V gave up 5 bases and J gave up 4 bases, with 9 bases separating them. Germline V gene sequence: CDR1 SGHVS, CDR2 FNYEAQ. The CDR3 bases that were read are TGTGCCAGCAGCCCCGGTCCGGGAAACACC. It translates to CASSPGPGNT. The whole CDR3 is CASSPGPGNTIYF.

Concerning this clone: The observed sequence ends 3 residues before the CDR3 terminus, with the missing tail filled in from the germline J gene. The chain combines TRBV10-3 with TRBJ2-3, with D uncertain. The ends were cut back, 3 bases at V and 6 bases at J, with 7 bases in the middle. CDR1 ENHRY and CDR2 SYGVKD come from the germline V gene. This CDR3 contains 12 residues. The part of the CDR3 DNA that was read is TGTGCCATCAGTGATATTGCGGATACG. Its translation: CAISDIADT. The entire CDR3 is CAISDIADTQYF.

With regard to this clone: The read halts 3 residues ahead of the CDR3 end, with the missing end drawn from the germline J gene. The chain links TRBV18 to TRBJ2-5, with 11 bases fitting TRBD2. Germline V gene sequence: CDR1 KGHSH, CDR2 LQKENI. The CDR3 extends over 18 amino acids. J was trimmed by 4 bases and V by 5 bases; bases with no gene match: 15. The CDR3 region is CASSAGGLAEKKGETQYF. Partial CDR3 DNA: TGTGCCAGCTCAGCCGGGGGACTAGCGGAAAAAAAGGGAGAGACC.

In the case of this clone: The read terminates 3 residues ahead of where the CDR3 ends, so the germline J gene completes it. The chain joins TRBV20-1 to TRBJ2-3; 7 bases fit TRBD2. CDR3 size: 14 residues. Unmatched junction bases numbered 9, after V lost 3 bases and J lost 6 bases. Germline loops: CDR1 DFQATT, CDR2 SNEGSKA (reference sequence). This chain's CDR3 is CSARLAGESDTQYF. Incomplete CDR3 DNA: TGCAGTGCTAGGCTGGCGGGAGAGTCGGATACG.

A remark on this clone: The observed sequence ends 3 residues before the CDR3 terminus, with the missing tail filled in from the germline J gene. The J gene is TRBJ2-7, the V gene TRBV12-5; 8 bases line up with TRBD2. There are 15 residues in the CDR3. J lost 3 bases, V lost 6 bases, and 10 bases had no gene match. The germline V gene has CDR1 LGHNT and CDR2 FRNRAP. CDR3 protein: CASGLRGGLLYEQYF. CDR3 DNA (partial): TGTGCTAGTGGCCTACGCGGGGGGCTCCTCTACGAG.